Shown below are 13 T cell receptor beta chains from a single sample sequenced in a study of blood T cells in healthy people across ages. Using a J-beta primer mix together with a sample-barcoded 5' primer, a second PCR was run for roughly 6 to 12 cycles. TCRdb passed the 5' RACE reads through MiXCR, listing each CDR3 protein once. The sample shows hundreds of thousands of distinct CDR3 sequences, less than 35% of them seen only once. The sequencing sample was made of blood. All receptors come from a woman over 75 in good health.

This clonotype was counted many times. V and J are TRBV20-1 and TRBJ2-3, with TRBD2 identical over 8 bases. CDR1 is DFQATT, CDR2 SNEGSKA, per germline (reference sequence). This CDR3 contains 14 residues. Germline trimming cut 6 bases from V and 3 bases from J; bases unmatched to any gene: 8. The CDR3 region is CSAIGGGLTDTQYF. As DNA, the CDR3 is TGCAGTGCCATCGGGGGGGGGCTGACAGATACGCAGTATTTT.

The sample holds a few counts of this clonotype. This chain joins TRBV30 and TRBJ2-2; 7 nucleotides line up with TRBD1. The V segment lost 8 bases and the J segment 6 bases; nucleotides outside the gene matches: 12. From germline, CDR1 is GTSNPN and CDR2 SVGIG (reference sequence). CDR3 size: 14 residues. The chain's CDR3 is CAGYRGLGAGELFF. CDR3 DNA sequence: TGTGCCGGATACAGGGGTTTAGGCGCCGGGGAGCTGTTTTTT.

This clonotype has a count of ten or more. The chain uses TRBV6-1 and TRBJ1-1; D is possibly TRBD1 (6 bases). CDR3 length: 11 residues. Deletions cut 7 bases from V and 7 bases from J, with 10 bases between. Germline CDR1 MNHNS, CDR2 SASEGT. In DNA, the CDR3 is TGTGCCAGCACCCTGACAGGTGAAGCTTTCTTT. Translating gives CASTLTGEAFF.

There are many counts of this clonotype. This chain connects TRBV7-3 to TRBJ1-2; 7 bases agree with TRBD1. This CDR3 region has 15 residues. V shed 5 bases and J 2 bases; nucleotides not matched to a gene: 8. Germline CDR1 reads SGHTA; CDR2 reads FQGTGA. This chain's CDR3 is CASSPSGQNNYGYTF. The CDR3 region has the DNA TGTGCCAGCAGCCCCTCGGGACAGAACAACTATGGCTACACCTTC. Looking up the rest from reference TRBV7-3 and TRBJ1-2 gives the full variable domain: GAGVSQTPSNKVTEKGKYVELRCDPISGHTALYWYRQSLGQGPEFLIYFQGTGAADDSGLPNDRFFAVRPEGSVSTLKIQRTERGDSAVYLCASSPSGQNNYGYTFGSGTRLTVV.

This clonotype has ten or more counts. This sequence joins TRBV6-5 and TRBJ2-7, with TRBD1 matching over 10 bases. The germline gives CDR1 MNHEY, CDR2 SVGAGI. The CDR3 runs to 15 residues. Germline trimming cut 5 bases from V and 6 bases from J; bases unmatched to any gene: 10. CDR3 protein: CASSPSRQGAREQYF. CDR3 in DNA: TGTGCCAGCAGTCCTTCAAGACAGGGGGCGCGCGAGCAGTACTTC.

Turning to this clonotype: Just one base apart from a much larger clone, this may be a read error. The gene calls are TRBV7-2 and TRBJ1-4, with D tentatively TRBD1 (5 bases). Germline V CDR1 and CDR2: SGHTA, FQGNSA. Deletions cut 4 bases from V and 3 bases from J, with 12 bases between. The CDR3 is made up of 15 amino acids. The CDR3, as DNA: TGTGCCAGCAGCTCTTCGGGACGGGCTAATGAAAAACTGTTTTTT. Amino acid sequence: CASSSSGRANEKLFF.

This clonotype has just a few counts. A read error is possible here, since a much larger clone lies one base away. V usage is TRBV11-2 and J usage is TRBJ2-1; D is unclear. V was shortened by 3 bases and J by 10 bases, with 13 bases between the two germline ends. CDR1 and CDR2 from the germline V gene are SGHAT and FQNNGV. The CDR3 is 13 amino acids. The CDR3 coding sequence is TGTGCCAGCAGCTTCCCATCGGGCTACGAGCAGTTCTTC. Residues: CASSFPSGYEQFF.

The rearrangement uses TRBV7-2 and TRBJ2-5, with D possibly TRBD2 on 6 matching bases. The J call is in doubt because the DNA end fits TRBJ2-7 better. Germline CDR1 reads SGHTA; CDR2 reads FQGNSA. This CDR3 is 13 amino acids long. The DNA for the CDR3 is TGTGCCAGCAGCTTTGGCGGGAAGGGCGAGCAGTACTTC. Translating gives CASSFGGKGEQYF.

Ten or more counts support this clonotype. The V and J genes are TRBV5-1 and TRBJ1-1; 7 positions agree with TRBD1. Germline trimming cut 2 bases from V and 7 bases from J; bases unmatched to any gene: 5. The CDR3 has 13 amino acids. Germline CDR1 reads SGHRS; CDR2 reads YFSETQ. The CDR3 loop is CASSLSGDSEAFF. The CDR3 DNA reads TGCGCCAGCAGCTTATCGGGGGACAGTGAAGCTTTCTTT. The whole variable domain, remainder taken from reference TRBV5-1 and TRBJ1-1, is KAGVTQTPRYLIKTRGQQVTLSCSPISGHRSVSWYQQTPGQGLQFLFEYFSETQRNKGNFPGRFSGRQFSNSRSEMNVSTLELGDSALYLCASSLSGDSEAFFGQGTRLTVV.

This clonotype has at least ten counts. The chain carries TRBV7-3 and TRBJ2-1; TRBD1 agrees at 9 bases. J gave up 6 bases and V 3 bases, and 6 bases lay outside the gene matches. CDR1 and CDR2 from the germline V gene are SGHTA and FQGTGA. The CDR3 contains 15 residues. The CDR3 protein is CASSLSGQGVNEQFF. The DNA for the CDR3 is TGTGCCAGCAGCTTGTCGGGACAGGGCGTCAATGAGCAGTTCTTC.

This clonotype was recorded a few times. The CDR3 nucleotides read TGTGCCAGTAGTTGGTGGAACACTGAAGCTTTCTTT. Protein sequence: CASSWWNTEAFF. The V gene is TRBV19, the J gene TRBJ1-1; D is uncertain. V was clipped by 5 bases and J by 1 base, with 5 bases between them. CDR3 length: 12 residues. The germline gives CDR1 LNHDA, CDR2 SQIVND (reference sequence).

The rearrangement joins TRBV29-1 to TRBJ1-1, with a weak D call TRBD1 (6 bases). The V end lost 3 bases, the J end lost 1 base, and 12 bases lay between the germline ends. The CDR3 spans 14 residues. Germline values: CDR1 SQVTM, CDR2 ANQGSEA. The CDR3: CSVEVQGRNTEAFF. The CDR3 DNA reads TGCAGCGTTGAGGTCCAGGGGAGGAACACTGAAGCTTTCTTT.

This clonotype has a count of ten or more. The V gene is TRBV5-1, the J gene TRBJ2-1; 8 nucleotides align to TRBD2. J lost 6 bases, V lost 1 base, and 3 bases had no gene match. This CDR3 has 14 residues. Germline values: CDR1 SGHRS, CDR2 YFSETQ. The CDR3 protein is CASSLPGTSNEQFF. Written as DNA, the CDR3 is TGCGCCAGCAGCTTGCCTGGGACTAGCAATGAGCAGTTCTTC.